At least ten counts were recorded for the clone carrying this TCR beta chain. Its matching antigen is unknown. The data derive from a study of regulatory T cells in long-lasting Graves disease. Study-wide points: It was possible that the small sample size reduced accuracy. For persistent Graves' patients, TCR diversity was lower than for newly diagnosed ones.

Combining iRepertoire HTBI primers with Arm-PCR of CDR3 regions, the authors built TCR beta libraries. TCRdb re-analysed the multiplex PCR reads in MiXCR, keeping a single row per CDR3 protein. Of over 500,000 distinct CDR3 sequences listed, around 15% are singletons. The time point was: newly diagnosed GD, antithyroid drugs for less than 3 months. The TCR library was prepared using RNA isolated from PBMCs. Germline CDR1 reads MDHEN; CDR2 reads SYDVKM. Unmatched junction bases numbered 7, after V lost 8 bases and J lost 0 bases. The CDR3 is 14 amino acids. These data also featured in a second study, about T cells in Graves' hyperthyroidism and ophthalmopathy. That paper adds: Also found in blood were most expanded thyroid clonotypes above 0.001. From stable hyperthyroidism, ophthalmopathy was set apart by a 13 V-J model.

The material sequenced was peripheral blood mononuclear cells (PBMCs), taken at new diagnosis, from a patient treated with antithyroid drugs. V gene TRBV28 combines with J gene TRBJ2-7, with TRBD2 identical over 7 bases. This TCR was recovered from a man aged 18-30 years with Graves disease. CDR3 residues: CASRGRESSYEQYF. In DNA form, the CDR3 reads TGTGCCAGCCGCGGGCGGGAGAGCTCCTACGAGCAGTACTTC.